Listed below are T cell receptor beta chains from one sample, sequenced in a study of T cells in Graves' hyperthyroidism and ophthalmopathy. In TCRdb, the multiplex PCR reads were re-called with MiXCR into one record per CDR3 protein. Of 530,000 or so distinct CDR3 sequences in the sample, roughly 18% are singletons; the top ten hold about 16%. The sample consisted of blood. These receptors all stem from a woman aged 18-29 years with Graves' ophthalmopathy. The CDR3 runs from the conserved cysteine through the conserved F or W. D genes are given only for firm matches. Some rows have no size entry. The others give once, few or many, or a class for an expanded clone.

TGTGCCTGGAGTGGCGGGACTAGCGGGAGGAATGACGAGACCCAGTACTTC	CAWSGGTSGRNDETQYF	TRBD2	many	TRBJ2-5	TRBV30
TGCAGTGCTAGGGAGGGTACTAGCGGAAACAATGAGCAGTTCTTC	CSAREGTSGNNEQFF	TRBD2	many	TRBJ2-1	TRBV20-1
TGTGCCAGCAGCCCGATAGGAACCTACGAGCAGTACTTC	CASSPIGTYEQYF	-	-	TRBJ2-7	TRBV7-8
TGTGGCGGGGGGGAAGGTGGGCTAGCGGGAATTGGAAGCACCGGGGAGCTGTTTTTT	CGGGEGGLAGIGSTGELFF	TRBD2	-	TRBJ2-2	TRBV30
TGTGCCAGCAGTGGGGGAGGGGGGCCTGAAGCTTTCTTT	CASSGGGGPEAFF	-	many	TRBJ1-1	TRBV6-2/TRBV6-3
TGTGCCAGCAGTTACTCCACCGGGACATTCTATGGCTACACCTTC	CASSYSTGTFYGYTF	-	few	TRBJ1-2	TRBV6-6
TGTGCCAGCAGTTTAGCGCATGAGGGGCCCTATGGCTACACCTTC	CASSLAHEGPYGYTF	-	few	TRBJ1-2	TRBV12-3/TRBV12-4
TGCGCCAGCAGCTTGGATGGTTTGGATGGCTACACCTTC	CASSLDGLDGYTF	-	-	TRBJ1-2	TRBV5-1
TGCGCCAGCAAGGTCACGGGACTAGACTACTACGAGCAGTACTTC	CASKVTGLDYYEQYF	TRBD2	-	TRBJ2-7	TRBV5-1
TGTGCCAGCAGTACTCGGGACAGAGTTCCCTACGAGCAGTACTTC	CASSTRDRVPYEQYF	TRBD1	few	TRBJ2-7	TRBV2
TGCAGTGCTAGGGACTGGAGCACCGGGGAGCTGTTTTTT	CSARDWSTGELFF	-	many	TRBJ2-2	TRBV20-1
TGTGCCAGCAGTCCTATGGACAGGGGCGAAGAGACCCAGTACTTC	CASSPMDRGEETQYF	TRBD1	many	TRBJ2-5	TRBV5-5
TGCAGTGCTAGAACCTCCGGGACTAGCGGGGTACCCTACGAGCAGTACTTC	CSARTSGTSGVPYEQYF	TRBD2	many	TRBJ2-7	TRBV20-1
TGTGCCAGCAGCCAAGGACCGGGGAGGGGTGGCAATCAGCCCCAGCATTTT	CASSQGPGRGGNQPQHF	-	many	TRBJ1-5	TRBV3-1
TGTGCCAGCAGTGAAGAGGGACTAGTATCCTACGAGCAGTACTTC	CASSEEGLVSYEQYF	TRBD2	many	TRBJ2-7	TRBV2
TGTGCCAGCAGCTTATCTCGAGAGAAGAAGACCTTC	CASSLSREKKTF	-	many	TRBJ1-2	TRBV11-2
TGTGCCAGCAGCGCACCGGGACAGGGAAATGAGCAGTTCTTC	CASSAPGQGNEQFF	TRBD1	few	TRBJ2-1	TRBV9
TGTGCCAGTAGCCCCATCCTCGGGCTGAACACTGAAGCTTTCTTT	CASSPILGLNTEAFF	-	-	TRBJ1-1	TRBV19
TGTGCCAGCAGCGATTCGAACTACAATGAGCAGTTCTTC	CASSDSNYNEQFF	-	few	TRBJ2-1	TRBV9
TGTGCCAGCAGGGCAGGGGTTCAAGAGACCCAGTACTTC	CASRAGVQETQYF	-	-	TRBJ2-5	TRBV5-4
TGCAGTGCCAACCCCGGGACAGGGGGCTCTCGCACAGATACGCAGTATTTT	CSANPGTGGSRTDTQYF	TRBD1	many	TRBJ2-3	TRBV20-1
TGTGCCAGCAGCCCAGGGATTACCTATAATTCACCCCTCCACTTT	CASSPGITYNSPLHF	-	few	TRBJ1-6	TRBV7-9
TGTGCCAGCAGTGGTGGGCTCACAGATACGCAGTATTTT	CASSGGLTDTQYF	-	-	TRBJ2-3	TRBV2
TGCGCCAGCGGGACCATAGCGGGAGGGCAGGACGAGCAGTACTTC	CASGTIAGGQDEQYF	TRBD2	few	TRBJ2-7	TRBV4-1
TGTGCCAGCACCCTAGCGGGGGCCGGTACAGATACGCAGTATTTT	CASTLAGAGTDTQYF	TRBD2	-	TRBJ2-3	TRBV6-9
TGTGCCAGCAGCCCGGGGGGGCCAGCAGATACGCAGTATTTT	CASSPGGPADTQYF	TRBD2	many	TRBJ2-3	TRBV28
TGTGCCAGCAGCCGCTTCCTGACAGATACGCAGTATTTT	CASSRFLTDTQYF	-	many	TRBJ2-3	TRBV5-4
TGTGCCACCGAATCTAGCGACGATGAGCAGTTCTTC	CATESSDDEQFF	-	-	TRBJ2-1	TRBV15
TGTGCCAGCTCTAGCGGGAGTGGGAATGAGCAGTTCTTC	CASSSGSGNEQFF	TRBD2	-	TRBJ2-1	TRBV6-2/TRBV6-3
TGTGCCAGCAGCGCGAGTAATCGGGAGACCCAGTACTTC	CASSASNRETQYF	-	many	TRBJ2-5	TRBV7-6
TGTGCCAGCCACAGGGGCTATGGCTACACCTTC	CASHRGYGYTF	TRBD1	-	TRBJ1-2	TRBV19
TGTGCCTGGAGTGTACGGGTTAAACGATACACTGAAGCTTTCTTT	CAWSVRVKRYTEAFF	-	many	TRBJ1-1	TRBV30
TGTGCCAGCAGCCAGAACCATATGAACGGTGAAGCTTTCTTT	CASSQNHMNGEAFF	-	many	TRBJ1-1	TRBV3-1
TGTGCCAGCAGTTACTCGACGGGCGAAAAACTGTTTTTT	CASSYSTGEKLFF	-	few	TRBJ1-4	TRBV6-5